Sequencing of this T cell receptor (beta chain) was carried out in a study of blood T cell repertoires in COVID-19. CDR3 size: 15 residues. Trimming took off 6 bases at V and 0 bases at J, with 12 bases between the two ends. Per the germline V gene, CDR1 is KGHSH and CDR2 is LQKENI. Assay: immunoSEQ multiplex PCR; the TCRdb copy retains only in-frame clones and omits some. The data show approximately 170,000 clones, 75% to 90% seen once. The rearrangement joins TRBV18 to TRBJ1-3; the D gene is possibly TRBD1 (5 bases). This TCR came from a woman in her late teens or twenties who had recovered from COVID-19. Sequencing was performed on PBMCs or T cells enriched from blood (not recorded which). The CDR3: CASSAKGLSGNTIYF. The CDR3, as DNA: TGTGCCAGCTCGGCCAAGGGGCTCTCTGGAAACACCATATATTTT.